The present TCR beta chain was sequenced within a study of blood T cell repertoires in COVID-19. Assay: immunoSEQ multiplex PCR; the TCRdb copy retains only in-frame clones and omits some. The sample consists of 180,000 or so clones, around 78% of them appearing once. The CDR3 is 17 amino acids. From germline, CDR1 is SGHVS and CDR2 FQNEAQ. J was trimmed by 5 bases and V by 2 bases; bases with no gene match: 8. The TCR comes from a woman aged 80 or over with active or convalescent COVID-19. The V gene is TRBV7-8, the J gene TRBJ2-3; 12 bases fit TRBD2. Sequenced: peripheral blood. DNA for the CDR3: TGTGCCAGCAGCTTATGGCGACTAGCGGGGGTGGGAGATACGCAGTATTTT. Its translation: CASSLWRLAGVGDTQYF.